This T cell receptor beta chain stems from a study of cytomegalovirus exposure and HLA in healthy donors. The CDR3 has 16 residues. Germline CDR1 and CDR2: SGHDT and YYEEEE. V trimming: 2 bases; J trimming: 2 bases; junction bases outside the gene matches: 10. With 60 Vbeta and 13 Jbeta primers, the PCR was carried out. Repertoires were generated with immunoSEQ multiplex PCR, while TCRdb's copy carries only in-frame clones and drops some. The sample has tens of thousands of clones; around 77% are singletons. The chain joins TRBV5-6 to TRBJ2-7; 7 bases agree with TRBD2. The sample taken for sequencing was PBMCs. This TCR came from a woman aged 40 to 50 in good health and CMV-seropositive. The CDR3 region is CASSFGGVIGPYEQYF. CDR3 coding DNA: TGTGCCAGCAGCTTTGGGGGGGTAATAGGCCCCTACGAGCAGTACTTC.